This T cell receptor (beta chain) was retrieved from a study of blood T cell repertoires in COVID-19. TCRdb's copy holds only in-frame clones and misses some; the assay was immunoSEQ multiplex PCR. The table records about 130,000 clones, 85% of them present only once. The CDR3 has 14 amino acids. V was shortened by 2 bases and J by 6 bases, with 12 bases between the two germline ends. CDR1 is MNHEY, CDR2 SVGEGT, per germline. The J gene is TRBJ2-3, the V gene TRBV6-2 or TRBV6-3, with TRBD2 as a possible D gene (7 bases). Sequencing input: peripheral blood. This sequence was found in a man of 80 years or more with active or convalescent COVID-19. The CDR3 DNA sequence: TGTGCCAGCAGTTACGGGGGGGCCATGGATACGCAGTATTTT. Its protein is CASSYGGAMDTQYF.